What follows are 3 T cell receptor beta chains derived from one specimen sequenced in a study of cytomegalovirus exposure and HLA in healthy donors. The primer mix had 60 Vbeta and 13 Jbeta primers. Profiling relied on immunoSEQ multiplex PCR, and the TCRdb table lists in-frame clones only, not all of them. The table has roughly 130,000 clones, roughly 80% seen once. Sequenced: PBMCs. These receptors were collected from a woman between 40 and 55 years old in good health and CMV-seropositive.

This clone was observed once. This rearrangement joins TRBV29-1 to TRBJ2-7; D not certain. The V end lost 4 bases, the J end lost 1 base, and 14 bases lay between the germline ends. The CDR3 is 14 amino acids. Germline V CDR1 and CDR2: SQVTM, ANQGSEA. The CDR3, as DNA: TGCAGCGTTGGAGGTTCCTTCGTTTCCTACGAGCAGTACTTC. Translating it yields CSVGGSFVSYEQYF.

This clone has a single count. V gene TRBV19 combines with J gene TRBJ2-5, with a weak D call TRBD2 (6 bases). Trimming removed 4 bases from V and 2 bases from J, with 8 bases in between. Germline V CDR1 and CDR2: LNHDA, SQIVND (reference sequence). The CDR3 sequence is 13 residues long. The CDR3 sequence is CASSTGLQETQYF. The CDR3 nucleotides are TGTGCCAGTAGTACGGGACTTCAAGAGACCCAGTACTTC.

The chain uses TRBV7-9 and TRBJ2-1; 8 nucleotides line up with TRBD1. J lost 9 bases, V lost 0 bases, and 10 bases had no gene match. Germline CDR1 and CDR2: SEHNR and FQNEAQ (reference sequence). The CDR3 is made up of 16 amino acids. The DNA of the CDR3 is TGTGCCAGCAGCTTAGCCCTCGGACAGGGTTCAGGTGAGCAGTTCTTC. Amino acid sequence: CASSLALGQGSGEQFF.